The clone carrying this T cell receptor beta chain was found once. Antigen: not known. Clones were sequenced by immunoSEQ multiplex PCR, and TCRdb holds only the in-frame ones, with some missing. The sample carries about 97,000 clones, less than 90% recorded once. This sample was taken from a study of OX40 agonist ivuxolimab in advanced cancers. Study outcomes and limitations: Some nonresponders likewise displayed low normalized T-cell clonal expansion. More expanded clones were seen, on average, in CD8+ T cells than in CD4+.

This CDR3 contains 13 residues. V was pared by 6 bases and J by 4 bases, with 12 bases between. Per the germline V gene, CDR1 is SNHLY and CDR2 is FYNNEI. Exclusion of a patient followed from autoimmune disease history or systemic immunosuppression. The source was CD4+ or CD8+ T cells sorted from blood, collected in a trial of the OX40 agonist ivuxolimab. The chain has TRBV2 and TRBJ1-1; D gene unclear. The receptor was derived from an adult with an advanced solid tumor such as melanoma, head and neck, liver or kidney cancer. CDR3 amino acids: CASRVRESTEAFF. The CDR3 region has the DNA TGTGCCAGCAGGGTCCGGGAAAGCACTGAAGCTTTCTTT. The full variable domain, in which reference TRBV2 and TRBJ1-1 provide the parts outside the CDR3, is EPEVTQTPSHQVTQMGQEVILRCVPISNHLYFYWYRQILGQKVEFLVSFYNNEISEKSEIFDDQFSVERPDGSNFTLKIRSTKLEDSAMYFCASRVRESTEAFFGQGTRLTVV.